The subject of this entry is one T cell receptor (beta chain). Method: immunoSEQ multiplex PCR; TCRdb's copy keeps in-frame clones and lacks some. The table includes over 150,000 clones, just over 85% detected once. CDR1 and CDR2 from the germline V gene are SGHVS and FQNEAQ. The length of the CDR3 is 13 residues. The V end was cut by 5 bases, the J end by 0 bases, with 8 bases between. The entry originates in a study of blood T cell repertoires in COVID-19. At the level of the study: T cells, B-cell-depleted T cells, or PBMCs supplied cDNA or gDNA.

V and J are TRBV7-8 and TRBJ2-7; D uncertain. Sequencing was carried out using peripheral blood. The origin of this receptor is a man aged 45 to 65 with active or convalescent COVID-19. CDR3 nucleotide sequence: TGTGCCAGCAGCCTGAGCGACTCCTACGAGCAGTACTTC. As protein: CASSLSDSYEQYF.